The following is a T cell receptor (beta chain) sequence with its context. Its specificity is not known. This specimen comes from a study of cytomegalovirus exposure and HLA in healthy donors. Study-wide results and caveats: Using a false discovery rate of 0.05, a later analysis showed that 16,951 TCR beta sequences were associated with HLA alleles.

Germline lookup yields CDR1 SGHTA and CDR2 FQGTGA. The CDR3 totals 15 residues. Trimming took off 1 base at V and 6 bases at J, with 16 bases between the two ends. Primers for the PCR totalled 60 Vbeta and 13 Jbeta. Sequencing used immunoSEQ multiplex PCR; TCRdb keeps in-frame clones, though not all of them. The sample lists 73,000 or so clones; 75% to 90% were seen once. The receptor's source is a human donor in good health. The J gene is TRBJ2-7, the V gene TRBV7-3, with D maybe TRBD1 (5 bases). Specimen: PBMCs. The CDR3 loop is CASSLRGPLTGEQYF. In nucleotides, the CDR3 is TGTGCCAGCAGCTTAAGGGGCCCCCTTACAGGCGAGCAGTACTTC. Supplemented by reference TRBV7-3 and TRBJ2-7, the full variable domain reads GAGVSQTPSNKVTEKGKYVELRCDPISGHTALYWYRQSLGQGPEFLIYFQGTGAADDSGLPNDRFFAVRPEGSVSTLKIQRTERGDSAVYLCASSLRGPLTGEQYFGPGTRLTVT.